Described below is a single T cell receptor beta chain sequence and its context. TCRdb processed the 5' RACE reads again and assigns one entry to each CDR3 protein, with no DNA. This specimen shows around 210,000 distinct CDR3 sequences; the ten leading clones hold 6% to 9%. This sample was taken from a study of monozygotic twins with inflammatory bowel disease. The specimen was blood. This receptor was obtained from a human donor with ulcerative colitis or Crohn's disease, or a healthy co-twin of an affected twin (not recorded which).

Here the CDR3 reads CASSQLGRGTANEQFF. The rearrangement uses TRBV4-2 and TRBJ2-1; TCRdb names TRBD1, which stays unverified in the absence of DNA. CDR1 is LGHNA, CDR2 YNFKEQ, per germline. The CDR3 is made up of 16 amino acids.